The 17 T cell receptor beta chains below all came from one sample that was sequenced in a study of blood T cell repertoires in COVID-19. Sequencing used immunoSEQ multiplex PCR; TCRdb keeps in-frame clones, though not all of them. Of approximately 100,000 clones listed, roughly 79% were seen once; the top ten hold about 9.4%. What was sequenced was peripheral blood. The receptors come from a human donor in a cohort sampled during active COVID-19.

The genes are TRBV18 and TRBJ2-3, with D tentatively TRBD1 (5 bases). V was pared by 2 bases and J by 4 bases, with 13 bases between. The germline gives CDR1 KGHSH, CDR2 LQKENI. The CDR3 spans 15 residues. CDR3 loop: CASSPSAQGSDTQYF. In nucleotides, the CDR3 is TGTGCCAGCTCACCATCGGCGCAGGGTTCAGATACGCAGTATTTT.

The CDR3 reads CASSPVGVSNEKLFF. CDR3 nucleotides: TGTGCCAGCTCACCGGTGGGAGTTTCTAATGAAAAACTGTTTTTT. The chain links TRBV18 to TRBJ1-4; unclear D gene. V was clipped by 3 bases and J by 3 bases, with 11 bases between them. Germline V gene lookup returns CDR1 KGHSH and CDR2 LQKENI. This CDR3 region has 15 residues.

The chain links TRBV6-2 or TRBV6-3 to TRBJ2-2; 7 bases fit TRBD1. With V trimmed by 2 bases and J by 7 bases, 7 bases remained unmatched. The CDR3 contains 15 residues. The V gene's germline CDR1 is MNHEY and CDR2 SVGEGT. CDR3 sequence: CASSYEGAGGGELFF. The CDR3 DNA follows: TGTGCCAGCAGTTACGAGGGGGCAGGCGGCGGGGAGCTGTTTTTT.

A remark on this clone: At one end, the junction sequence differs from germline, possibly due to a read error. The chain links TRBV7-7 to TRBJ2-6, with a possible D match to TRBD2 (5 bases). Germline V CDR1 and CDR2: SSHAT, FNYEAQ (reference sequence). The CDR3 sequence is 15 residues long. In DNA form, the CDR3 reads TGTGCTAGCAGCTTAGGAGGAACTGGGGCCAACGTCCTGACTTTC. This sequence encodes CASSLGGTGANVLTF.

This clone was seen just once. Sequence at one end of the junction differs from germline and may be a read error. CDR3 nucleotide sequence: TGTGCCAGCAGGACAGAAGGTAACCATGGCTACACCTTC. Its protein product is CASRTEGNHGYTF. The chain couples TRBV9 to TRBJ1-2, with D perhaps TRBD1 (5 bases). From germline, CDR1 is SGDLS and CDR2 YYNGEE. The length of the CDR3 is 13 residues.

The chain employs TRBV27 and TRBJ2-7; 7 bases align to TRBD1. The germline gives CDR1 MNHEY, CDR2 SMNVEV (reference sequence). V was pared by 5 bases and J by 2 bases, with 9 bases of the junction left unmatched. The CDR3 has 15 amino acids. The CDR3 loop is CASSQQGIGAYEQYF. In nucleotides, the CDR3 is TGTGCCAGCAGTCAACAGGGGATTGGCGCCTACGAGCAGTACTTC.

This clone came up a few times. This rearrangement joins TRBV3-1 (or the pseudogene TRBV3-2) to TRBJ2-6, with TRBD1 identical over 8 bases. Germline values: CDR1 LGHDT, CDR2 YNNKEL (reference sequence). CDR3 length: 16 residues. With V trimmed by 3 bases and J by 12 bases, 13 bases remained unmatched. CDR3 DNA sequence: TGTGCCAGCAGCCAGGCTACCGGGACAGGAGGTCCCGTCCTGACTTTC. It yields the protein CASSQATGTGGPVLTF.

This chain's CDR3 is CASSPQQDYSYNEQFF. In nucleotides, the CDR3 is TGTGCCAGCAGCCCTCAACAGGATTACTCCTACAATGAGCAGTTCTTC. The V gene is TRBV27, the J gene TRBJ2-1, with a weak D call TRBD1 (5 bases). Looked up from germline, CDR1 is MNHEY and CDR2 is SMNVEV (reference sequence). V was trimmed by 6 bases and J by 0 bases, leaving 15 bases between them. The CDR3 totals 16 residues.

The chain joins TRBV5-1 to TRBJ2-3, with 7 nucleotides matching TRBD1. V lost 0 bases to trimming and J lost 4 bases; unmatched junction nucleotides: 2. This CDR3 is 14 amino acids long. Germline V CDR1 and CDR2: SGHRS, YFSETQ. As DNA, the CDR3 is TGCGCCAGCAGCTTGGGGCAGGGGGCAGATACGCAGTATTTT. This translates into CASSLGQGADTQYF.

The gene calls are TRBV11-3 and TRBJ2-7; D possibly corresponds to TRBD1 (5 bases). The CDR3 is made up of 15 amino acids. Looked up from germline, CDR1 is SGHNT and CDR2 is YENEEA. V was pared by 5 bases and J by 2 bases, with 16 bases between. CDR3 amino acids: CASSPDGHLTYEQYF. The CDR3 nucleotides read TGTGCCAGCAGCCCAGATGGACACCTTACCTACGAGCAGTACTTC.

The CDR3 DNA reads as TGTGCCAGCAGTTTATCGGTCGGTGGTCCCTACGAGCAGTACTTC. Residues: CASSLSVGGPYEQYF. V is TRBV27 and J is TRBJ2-7; D is ambiguous. The V end lost 0 bases, the J end lost 2 bases, and 11 bases lay between the germline ends. The CDR3 loop spans 15 amino acids. Germline V CDR1 and CDR2: MNHEY, SMNVEV (reference sequence).

The chain uses TRBV27 and TRBJ2-7, with D possibly being TRBD2 (6 bases). This CDR3 has 15 amino acids. The V gene's germline CDR1 is MNHEY and CDR2 SMNVEV (reference sequence). V lost 3 bases, J lost 0 bases, and 12 bases lay in between. The CDR3 region is CASSFVGGSSYEQYF. The CDR3 coding sequence is TGTGCCAGCAGTTTTGTCGGGGGTAGCTCCTACGAGCAGTACTTC.

This clone was observed a handful of times. The J gene is TRBJ1-3, the V gene TRBV18, with D tentatively TRBD1 (5 bases). The CDR3 has 15 amino acids. Trimming shortened V by 3 bases and J by 0 bases, and 9 bases separated the two germline ends. Germline CDR1 reads KGHSH; CDR2 reads LQKENI. CDR3 amino acids: CASSPTDSSGNTIYF. The CDR3 DNA is TGTGCCAGCTCACCTACAGACAGCTCTGGAAACACCATATATTTT.

The V gene is TRBV6-6, the J gene TRBJ1-1; 7 bases match TRBD1. J gave up 0 bases and V 10 bases, and 5 bases lay outside the gene matches. CDR3 length: 13 residues. CDR1 is MNHNY and CDR2 is SVGAGI in the germline V gene (reference sequence). The CDR3 DNA reads as TGTGCCATTTCCACAGGGGTGAACACTGAAGCTTTCTTT. Protein: CAISTGVNTEAFF.

V usage is TRBV6-2 or TRBV6-3 and J usage is TRBJ1-5, with 7 positions matching TRBD1. Germline V CDR1 and CDR2: MNHEY, SVGEGT. The V segment lost 4 bases and the J segment 6 bases; nucleotides outside the gene matches: 9. The CDR3 is 15 amino acids. CDR3 nucleotides: TGTGCCAGCAGTTCCCCAGGGGGTGGGGGTCAGCCCCAGCATTTT. Translated: CASSSPGGGGQPQHF.

This clone was picked up one time. The J gene is TRBJ2-7, the V gene TRBV29-1, with D perhaps matching TRBD2 (5 bases). The length of the CDR3 is 12 residues. The V and J ends lost 2 bases and 7 bases respectively, with 12 bases between them. CDR1 is SQVTM and CDR2 is ANQGSEA in the germline V gene. The CDR3 region has the DNA TGCAGCGTTGAAATCGGGGTTGGGGAGCAGTACTTC. Its translation is CSVEIGVGEQYF.

The V call is TRBV5-8, the J call TRBJ2-7; 11 bases are a match to TRBD1. The CDR3 totals 14 residues. The junction had 5 bases not matched to a gene; V was cut back by 3 bases and J by 6 bases. Germline loops: CDR1 SGHTS, CDR2 YDEGEE. CDR3 region: CASSYGQGASEQYF. The CDR3 DNA is TGTGCCAGCAGCTATGGACAGGGGGCGTCCGAGCAGTACTTC.